This T cell receptor beta chain was sequenced for a study of tumor and adjacent non-tumor tissue in lung cancer. At the level of the study: Patients comprised 12 adenocarcinoma, a couple of squamous cell carcinoma and 1 small cell lung cancer. Samples averaged around 4 million productive TCRbeta reads each. General study results and limits: Tumor TCR diversity, when higher, was linked to shorter survival. In normal lung, the top 100 clones were significantly more dominant than in tumor.

A modified ARM-PCR protocol with three rounds of nested PCR amplified TCRbeta. TCRdb redid the calling of the multiplex PCR reads with MiXCR, one entry per CDR3 protein. Altogether about 43,000 distinct CDR3 sequences are present, less than 65% being singletons, with the ten largest covering under 60%. RNA was extracted from bulk tissue without any cell sorting. More than 3 cm separated this lung sample from the edge of the tumor. This clonotype came up once. Antigen specificity is unknown. At one end, the junction sequence differs from germline, possibly due to a read error. The source is a middle-aged man with non-small cell lung cancer. The sequencing input was distant non-tumor lung tissue.

CDR3 loop: CASGEQDTGKLFF. The CDR3 DNA is TGCGCCAGTGGTGAACAGGACACCGGGAAGCTGTTTTTT. V and J are TRBV10-1 and TRBJ2-2, with D possibly called TRBD1 or TRBD2 (5 bases each). Germline V gives CDR1 WNHNN, CDR2 SYGVQD (reference sequence). This CDR3 is built from 13 residues.